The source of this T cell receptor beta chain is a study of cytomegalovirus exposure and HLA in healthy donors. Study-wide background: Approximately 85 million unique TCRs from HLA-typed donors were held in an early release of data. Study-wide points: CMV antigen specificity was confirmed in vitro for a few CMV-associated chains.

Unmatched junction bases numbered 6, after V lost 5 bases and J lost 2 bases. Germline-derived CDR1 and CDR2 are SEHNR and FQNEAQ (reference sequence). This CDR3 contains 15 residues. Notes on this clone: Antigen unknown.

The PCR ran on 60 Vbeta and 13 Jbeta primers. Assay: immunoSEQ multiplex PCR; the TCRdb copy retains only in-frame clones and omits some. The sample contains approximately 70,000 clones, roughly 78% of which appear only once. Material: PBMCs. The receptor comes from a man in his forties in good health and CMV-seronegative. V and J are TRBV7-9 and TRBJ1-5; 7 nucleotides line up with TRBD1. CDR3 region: CASSTDREGNQPQHF. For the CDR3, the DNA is TGTGCCAGCAGCACCGACAGGGAAGGCAATCAGCCCCAGCATTTT.